This T cell receptor (beta chain) was identified in a study of blood T cell repertoires in COVID-19. Using immunoSEQ multiplex PCR, the repertoire was profiled, and TCRdb retains in-frame clones only, with some absent. The sample shows about 120,000 clones, about 85% of them seen only once. This CDR3 spans 15 amino acids. Germline CDR1 LNHDA, CDR2 SQIVND (reference sequence). Trimming removed 1 base from V and 6 bases from J, with 13 bases in between. The origin of this receptor is a human donor in a cohort sampled during active COVID-19. Sequenced: peripheral blood. The rearrangement links TRBV19 to TRBJ2-1; D is perhaps TRBD2 (5 bases). The CDR3 loop is CASSIGAERFNEQFF. As DNA, the CDR3 is TGTGCCAGTAGTATAGGGGCGGAGCGGTTCAATGAGCAGTTCTTC.